This entry is about one TCR beta chain. No antigen is known for it. This table comes from immunoSEQ multiplex PCR, and its TCRdb copy is limited to in-frame clones, with some not included. The data contain about 120,000 clones, 80% to 85% of them singletons. CDR3 length: 16 amino acids. Germline V CDR1 and CDR2: MNHEY, SVGAGI. V lost 0 bases, J lost 4 bases, and 16 bases lay in between. This sample stems from a study of T cell responses to AZD1222 COVID-19 vaccine. Overall study results and limits: A reported finding is that nearly half of spike-specific TCRs target unmutated variant regions. Among AZD1222 vaccinees, only 6 or 7 were seropositive at baseline. Compared with day 0, the breadth and depth of the Spike-specific TCR repertoire rose significantly after two doses of AZD1222. Donors, mostly white British, included more females; clonal diversity was possibly underestimated.

The chain uses TRBV6-5 and TRBJ2-7; perhaps TRBD2 as D (6 bases). Sequenced here: peripheral blood, sampled on day 0 of AZD1222 vaccination. The sequence was obtained from an adult in good health. The CDR3 sequence is CASSYSTVGGGYEQYF. CDR3 nucleotides: TGTGCCAGCAGTTACTCGACCGTCGGGGGAGGTTACGAGCAGTACTTC.